This record covers a single T cell receptor beta chain. What it recognizes is unknown. The record originates from a study of cytomegalovirus exposure and HLA in healthy donors. The CDR3 has 14 residues. Germline-derived CDR1 and CDR2 are SGHDN and FVKESK. V shed 3 bases and J shed 1 base, with 7 bases lying between them. A multiplex PCR was run with 60 Vbeta primers and 13 Jbeta primers. Clones were sequenced by immunoSEQ multiplex PCR, and TCRdb holds only the in-frame ones, with some missing. Among under 150,000 clones, about 84% were seen once, and the ten largest hold around 3.2%. Study results and caveats: When a later analysis compared HLA-associated TCR beta chains with equally common others, the HLA-associated chains turned out to be more clonally expanded and to have lower generation probabilities. Likely technical artifact: a cluster of highly shared sequence variants.

The sequenced material came from PBMCs. The TCR originated in a male donor in good health and CMV-seronegative. This chain links TRBV14 with TRBJ1-3, with D hard to call. Written as DNA, the CDR3 is TGTGCCAGCAGCCATACGGGGTCTGGAAACACCATATATTTT. Protein sequence: CASSHTGSGNTIYF.